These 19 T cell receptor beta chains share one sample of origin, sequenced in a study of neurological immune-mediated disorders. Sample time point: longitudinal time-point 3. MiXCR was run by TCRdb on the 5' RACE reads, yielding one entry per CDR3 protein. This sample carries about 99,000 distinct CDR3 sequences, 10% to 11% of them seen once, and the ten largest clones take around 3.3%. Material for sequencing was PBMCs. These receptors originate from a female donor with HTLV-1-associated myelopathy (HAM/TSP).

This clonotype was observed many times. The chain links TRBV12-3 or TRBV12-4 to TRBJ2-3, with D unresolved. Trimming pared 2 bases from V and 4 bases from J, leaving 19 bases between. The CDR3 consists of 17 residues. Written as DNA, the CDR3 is TGTGCCAGCAGTTTAAATCCGGCTGAAGGGCTTTCAGATACGCAGTATTTT. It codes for CASSLNPAEGLSDTQYF.

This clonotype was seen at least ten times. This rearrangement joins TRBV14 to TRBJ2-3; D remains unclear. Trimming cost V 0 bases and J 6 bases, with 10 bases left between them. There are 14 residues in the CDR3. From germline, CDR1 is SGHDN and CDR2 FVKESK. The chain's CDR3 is CASSQELVPDTQYF. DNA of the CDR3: TGTGCCAGCAGCCAAGAATTAGTCCCTGATACGCAGTATTTT.

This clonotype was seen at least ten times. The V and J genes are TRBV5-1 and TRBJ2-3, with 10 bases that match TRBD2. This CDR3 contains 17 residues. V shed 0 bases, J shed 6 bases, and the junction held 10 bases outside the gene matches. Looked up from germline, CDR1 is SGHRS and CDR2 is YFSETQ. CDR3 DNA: TGCGCCAGCAGCTTGGGTCCTAGCGGGGGTACGGGTGATACGCAGTATTTT. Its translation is CASSLGPSGGTGDTQYF.

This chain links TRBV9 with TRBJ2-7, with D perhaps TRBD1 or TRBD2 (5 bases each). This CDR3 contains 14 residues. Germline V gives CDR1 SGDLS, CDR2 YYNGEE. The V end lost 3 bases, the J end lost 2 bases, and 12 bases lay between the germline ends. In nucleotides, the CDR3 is TGTGCCAGCAGCGCCGGGACGCCTGCCTACGAGCAGTACTTC. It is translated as CASSAGTPAYEQYF.

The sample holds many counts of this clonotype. In DNA, the CDR3 is TGTGCCAGCAGATTTAGGGACCGGGAGCAGTTCTTC. As protein: CASRFRDREQFF. The V and J genes are TRBV6-5 and TRBJ2-1; the D gene could be TRBD1 or TRBD2 (5 bases each). Germline-derived CDR1 and CDR2 are MNHEY and SVGAGI. Trimming pared 6 bases from V and 10 bases from J, leaving 13 bases between. The CDR3 covers 12 residues.

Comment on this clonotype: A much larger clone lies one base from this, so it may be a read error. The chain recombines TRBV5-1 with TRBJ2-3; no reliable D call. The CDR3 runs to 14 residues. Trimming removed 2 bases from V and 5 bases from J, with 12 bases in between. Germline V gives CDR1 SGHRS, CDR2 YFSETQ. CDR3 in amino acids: CASSLQPSIDTQYF. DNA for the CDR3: TGCGCCAGCAGCTTACAGCCGAGTATAGATACGCAGTATTTT.

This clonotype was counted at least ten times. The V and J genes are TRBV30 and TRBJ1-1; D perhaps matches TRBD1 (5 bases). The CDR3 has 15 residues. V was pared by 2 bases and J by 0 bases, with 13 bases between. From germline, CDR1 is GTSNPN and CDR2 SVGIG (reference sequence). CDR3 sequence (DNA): TGTGCCTGGAGTACACGGGGACGTTTGAACACTGAAGCTTTCTTT. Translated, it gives CAWSTRGRLNTEAFF.

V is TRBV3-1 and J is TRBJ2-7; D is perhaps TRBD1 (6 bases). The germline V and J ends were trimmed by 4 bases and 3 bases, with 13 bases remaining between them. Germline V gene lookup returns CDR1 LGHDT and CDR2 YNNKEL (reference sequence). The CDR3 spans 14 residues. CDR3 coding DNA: TGTGCCAGCAGCCTCCAGGGACAAATCTACGAGCAGTACTTC. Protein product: CASSLQGQIYEQYF.

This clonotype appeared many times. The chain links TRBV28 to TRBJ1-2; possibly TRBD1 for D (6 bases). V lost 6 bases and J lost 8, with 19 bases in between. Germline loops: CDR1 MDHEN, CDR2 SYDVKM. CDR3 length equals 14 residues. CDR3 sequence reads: CASSTRDNSMGYTF. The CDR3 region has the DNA TGTGCCAGCAGCACCCGGGACAATTCTATGGGCTACACCTTC.

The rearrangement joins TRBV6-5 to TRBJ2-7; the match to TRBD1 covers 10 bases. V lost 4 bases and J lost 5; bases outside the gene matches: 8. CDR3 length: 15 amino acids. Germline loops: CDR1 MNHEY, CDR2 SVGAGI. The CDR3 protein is CASSLLPTGGHEQYF. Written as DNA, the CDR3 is TGTGCCAGCAGTTTGCTACCGACAGGGGGCCACGAGCAGTACTTC.

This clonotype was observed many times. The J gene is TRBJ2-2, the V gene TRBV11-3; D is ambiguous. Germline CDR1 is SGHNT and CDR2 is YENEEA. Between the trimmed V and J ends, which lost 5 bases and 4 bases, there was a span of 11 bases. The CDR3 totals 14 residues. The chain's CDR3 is CASSRNEPTGELFF. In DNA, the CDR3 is TGTGCCAGCAGCCGAAATGAACCCACCGGGGAGCTGTTTTTT.

Here the CDR3 reads CASSFWSPASRGLTMADTQYF. CDR3 in DNA: TGTGCCAGCAGTTTTTGGTCCCCCGCCTCACGGGGACTCACAATGGCAGATACGCAGTATTTT. The chain carries TRBV12-3 or TRBV12-4 and TRBJ2-3, with D maybe TRBD2 (6 bases). Trimming shortened V by 3 bases and J by 4 bases, and 32 bases separated the two germline ends. The CDR3 covers 21 residues.

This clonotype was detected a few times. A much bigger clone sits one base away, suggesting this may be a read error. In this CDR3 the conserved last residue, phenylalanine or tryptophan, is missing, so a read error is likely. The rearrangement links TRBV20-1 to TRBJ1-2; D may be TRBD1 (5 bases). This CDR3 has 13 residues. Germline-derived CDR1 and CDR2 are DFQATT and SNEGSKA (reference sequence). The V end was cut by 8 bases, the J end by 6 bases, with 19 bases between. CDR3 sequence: CSQPWAGNHGYTI. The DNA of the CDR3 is TGCAGTCAACCCTGGGCAGGGAACCATGGCTACACCATC.

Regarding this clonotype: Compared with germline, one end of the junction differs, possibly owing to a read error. The CDR3 loop is CASSFGGNTETFF. In nucleotides, the CDR3 is TGTGCCAGCAGCTTCGGGGGGAACACTGAAACTTTCTTT. The gene calls are TRBV5-6 and TRBJ1-1, with a tentative D call TRBD1 (5 bases). Germline values: CDR1 SGHDT, CDR2 YYEEEE. This CDR3 has 13 amino acids.

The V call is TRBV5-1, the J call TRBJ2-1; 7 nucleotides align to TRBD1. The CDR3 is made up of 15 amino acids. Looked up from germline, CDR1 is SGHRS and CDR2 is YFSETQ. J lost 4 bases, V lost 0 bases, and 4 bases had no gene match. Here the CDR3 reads CASSLVQGVYNEQFF. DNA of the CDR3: TGCGCCAGCAGCTTGGTGCAGGGGGTATACAATGAGCAGTTCTTC.

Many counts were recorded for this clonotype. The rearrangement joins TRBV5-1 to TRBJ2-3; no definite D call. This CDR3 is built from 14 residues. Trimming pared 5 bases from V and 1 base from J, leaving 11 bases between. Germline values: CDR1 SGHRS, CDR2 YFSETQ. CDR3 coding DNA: TGCGCCAGCAGTTCGGGTCCAGGCACAGATACGCAGTATTTT. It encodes CASSSGPGTDTQYF.

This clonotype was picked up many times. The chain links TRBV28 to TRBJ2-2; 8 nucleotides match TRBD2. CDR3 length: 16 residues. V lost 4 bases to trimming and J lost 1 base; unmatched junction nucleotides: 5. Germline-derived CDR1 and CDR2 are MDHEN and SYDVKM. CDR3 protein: CASSSAGAGNTGELFF. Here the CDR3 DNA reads TGTGCCAGCAGTTCAGCGGGGGCCGGGAACACCGGGGAGCTGTTTTTT.

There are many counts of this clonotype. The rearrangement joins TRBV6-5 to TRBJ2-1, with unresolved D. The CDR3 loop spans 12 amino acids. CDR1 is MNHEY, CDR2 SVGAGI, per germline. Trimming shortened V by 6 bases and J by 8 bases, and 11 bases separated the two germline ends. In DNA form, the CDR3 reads TGTGCCAGCAGCCCTAAGTTGGATGAGCAGTTCTTC. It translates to CASSPKLDEQFF.

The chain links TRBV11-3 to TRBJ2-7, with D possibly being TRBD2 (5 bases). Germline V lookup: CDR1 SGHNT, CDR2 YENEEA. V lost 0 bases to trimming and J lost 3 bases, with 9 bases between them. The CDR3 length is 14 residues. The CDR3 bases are TGTGCCAGCAGCTTAGACTCGAGGGACTACGAGCAGTACTTC. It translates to CASSLDSRDYEQYF.